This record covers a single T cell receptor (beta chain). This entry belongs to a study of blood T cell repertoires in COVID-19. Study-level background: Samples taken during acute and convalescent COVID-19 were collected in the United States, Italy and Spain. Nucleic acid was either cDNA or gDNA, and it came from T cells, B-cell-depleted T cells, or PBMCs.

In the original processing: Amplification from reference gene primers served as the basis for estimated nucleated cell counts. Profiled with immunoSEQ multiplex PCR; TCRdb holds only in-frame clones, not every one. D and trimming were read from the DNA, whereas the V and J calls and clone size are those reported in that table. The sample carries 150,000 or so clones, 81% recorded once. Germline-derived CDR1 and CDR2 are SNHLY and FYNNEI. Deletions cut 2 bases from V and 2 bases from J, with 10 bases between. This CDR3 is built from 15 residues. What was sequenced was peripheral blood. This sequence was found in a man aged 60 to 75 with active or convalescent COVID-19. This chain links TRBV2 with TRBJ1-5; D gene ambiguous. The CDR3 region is CASSERVTGNQPQHF. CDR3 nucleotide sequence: TGTGCCAGCAGTGAACGGGTGACGGGCAATCAGCCCCAGCATTTT.